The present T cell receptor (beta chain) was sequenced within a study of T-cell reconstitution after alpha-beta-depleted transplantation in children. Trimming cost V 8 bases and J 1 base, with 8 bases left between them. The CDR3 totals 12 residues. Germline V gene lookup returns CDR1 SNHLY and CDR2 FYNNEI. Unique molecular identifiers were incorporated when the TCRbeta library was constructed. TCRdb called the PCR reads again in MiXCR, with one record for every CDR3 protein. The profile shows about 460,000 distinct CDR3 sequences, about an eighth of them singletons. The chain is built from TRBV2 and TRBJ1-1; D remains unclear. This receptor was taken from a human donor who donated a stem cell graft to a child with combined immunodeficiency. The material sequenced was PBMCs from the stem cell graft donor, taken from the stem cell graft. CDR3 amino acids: CASEGGNTEAFF. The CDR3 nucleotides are TGTGCCAGCGAGGGAGGGAACACTGAAGCTTTCTTT.